This T cell receptor beta chain emerged from a study of T cell responses to AZD1222 COVID-19 vaccine. Overall study findings and caveats: The study sampled repertoires only after the peak T cell response. Spike was spanned by vaccine-associated CD4 TCRs, with dominance at 160-218 and 743-854. The reported proportion of spike-specific TCRs targeting unmutated variant regions was nearly half.

This CDR3 contains 15 residues. The V gene's germline CDR1 is MDHEN and CDR2 SYDVKM. V dropped 5 bases and J dropped 0 bases, with 10 bases sitting between them. The method was immunoSEQ multiplex PCR; TCRdb's version includes in-frame clones alone and lacks a portion of them. This sample has some 150,000 clones; 75% to 85% occur once, and the top ten carry 7.9%. Notes on this clone: Antigen: not known.

Sequencing used peripheral blood, obtained 28 days after the second dose of the MenACWY control vaccine. This TCR was recovered from an adult who received the MenACWY meningococcal vaccine as a control. The V call is TRBV28, the J call TRBJ1-4; a possible D gene is TRBD1 (5 bases). The CDR3 here is CASSGAATTNEKLFF. The DNA for the CDR3 is TGTGCCAGCAGTGGGGCGGCAACAACTAATGAAAAACTGTTTTTT.